The rows below give T cell receptor beta chains drawn from one sample of a study of blood T cell repertoires in COVID-19. This table comes from immunoSEQ multiplex PCR, and its TCRdb copy is limited to in-frame clones, with some not included. The table includes just over 300,000 clones, under 90% detected once. The specimen sequenced was PBMCs or T cells enriched from blood (not recorded which). These TCRs come from a man between 25 and 39 years old who had recovered from COVID-19. Each CDR3 is given with its conserved first and last residue. Fields, in order: J gene, clone size, V gene, D gene, CDR3 DNA, CDR3 protein. D genes are given only for firm matches. Clone sizes are given selectively: once, few, many, or a class where the clone is expanded.

TRBJ1-2 | . | TRBV19 | . | TGTGCCAGTAGACTTTCGGGGGGGCCTGGCTACACCTTC | CASRLSGGPGYTF
TRBJ1-3 | . | TRBV27 | . | TGTGCCAGCAGGACAGTGGGTGCCGCTGGAAACACCATATATTTT | CASRTVGAAGNTIYF
TRBJ1-2 | . | TRBV2 | . | TGTGCCAGCAGCGAGGCCCTTAACTATGGCTACACCTTC | CASSEALNYGYTF
TRBJ2-5 | . | TRBV6-5 | . | TGTGCCAGTGGCGGTCGGACAGAGACAAAAGAGACCCAGTACTTC | CASGGRTETKETQYF
TRBJ2-3 | once | TRBV9 | . | TGTGCCAGCAGCCTATTGACAGACTTCACAGATACGCAGTATTTT | CASSLLTDFTDTQYF
TRBJ2-5 | . | TRBV18 | . | TGTGCCAGCTCACCACAGGGCAGGGCCGAGACCCAGTACTTC | CASSPQGRAETQYF
TRBJ2-5 | . | TRBV2 | TRBD2 | TGTGCCAGCAACTTAGCGGGAGCGGAGACCCAGTACTTC | CASNLAGAETQYF
TRBJ2-7 | few | TRBV21-1 | . | TGTGCCAGCAGCAAATTTGGAGCAGGGCCGTCTCACGAGCAGTACTTC | CASSKFGAGPSHEQYF
TRBJ2-3 | . | TRBV6-4 | TRBD2 | TGTGCCAGCAGTGAGATAAGCGGGGGGAACACAGATACGCAGTATTTT | CASSEISGGNTDTQYF
TRBJ1-4 | . | TRBV21-1 | . | TGTGCCAGCAGCACCCGACAGGCACAAACCGGTGAAAAACTGTTTTTT | CASSTRQAQTGEKLFF
TRBJ2-5 | . | TRBV30 | . | TGTGCCTGGAGGTTGGCCTACCAAGAGACCCAGTACTTC | CAWRLAYQETQYF
TRBJ1-2 | . | TRBV24-1 | . | TGTGCCACTTCTACCGCGGAGGACTATGGCTACACCTTC | CATSTAEDYGYTF
TRBJ2-7 | . | TRBV18 | . | TGTGCCAGCTCGAAGAGTTCCGAGCAGTACTTC | CASSKSSEQYF
TRBJ2-1 | once | TRBV5-5 | TRBD2 | TGTGCCAGCAGCTTTATCGCGGGGGGGCCGTACAATGAGCAGTTCTTC | CASSFIAGGPYNEQFF
TRBJ1-5 | . | TRBV27 | TRBD1 | TGTGCCAGCAGTGTTCAGGGGGCTGCTCAGCCCCAGCATTTT | CASSVQGAAQPQHF
TRBJ2-6 | . | TRBV19 | . | TGTGCCAGTAGCGCCCCGACTTTTTTCTTAAGCTCTGGGGCCAACGTCCTGACTTTC | CASSAPTFFLSSGANVLTF
TRBJ2-5 | . | TRBV6-5 | TRBD1 | TGTGCCAGCGGGTACAGGGGCGAGACCCAGTACTTC | CASGYRGETQYF
TRBJ2-2 | once | TRBV24-1 | TRBD1 | TGTGCCACCAGTGATCCGACAGGGGGAGCCGGGGAGCTGTTTTTT | CATSDPTGGAGELFF
TRBJ2-7 | . | TRBV3-1/TRBV3-2 | TRBD1 | TGTGCCAGCAGCACGCGACAGGGGCGACACGAGCAGTACTTC | CASSTRQGRHEQYF
TRBJ2-7 | . | TRBV18 | . | TGTGCCAGCTCACCAGCAGGGGTTGGGCCGTGGCAGTACTTC | CASSPAGVGPWQYF
TRBJ1-2 | . | TRBV10-2 | . | TGCGCCAGCAGTGAAGAGTTCTATGGCTACACCTTC | CASSEEFYGYTF
TRBJ2-7 | . | TRBV13 | TRBD1 | TGTGCCAGCAGTGACACACAGGGGGCGGCCGAGCAGTACTTC | CASSDTQGAAEQYF
TRBJ1-2 | . | TRBV6-5 | TRBD1 | TGTGCCAGCAGCCTAGGACAGGCCAGTTTCTATGGCTACACCTTC | CASSLGQASFYGYTF
TRBJ2-5 | . | TRBV7-9 | . | TGTGCCAGCAGCTTAGACAGGACCAAGCACTTC | CASSLDRTKHF
TRBJ2-1 | . | TRBV5-1 | TRBD2 | TGCGCCAGCAGCTTACTAGCGGGGGACTACAATGAGCAGTTCTTC | CASSLLAGDYNEQFF
TRBJ2-7 | . | TRBV9 | TRBD1 | TGTGCCAGCAGCGTAGAAGGGGGCTCCCCATACTACGAGCAGTACTTC | CASSVEGGSPYYEQYF
TRBJ1-2 | . | TRBV6-1 | TRBD1 | TGTGCCAGCAGTGAATTCATTCACGGGACAGGGTTTGACTATGGCTACACCTTC | CASSEFIHGTGFDYGYTF
TRBJ1-1 | . | TRBV5-5 | . | TGTGCCAGCAGCTTGGCAGGGAACACTGAAGCTTTCTTT | CASSLAGNTEAFF